A selection of T cell receptor beta chains follows, all from one sample in a study of blood T cells in healthy people across ages. TCRdb reprocessed the 5' RACE reads via MiXCR and lists one record per CDR3 protein. The sample carries about 380,000 distinct CDR3 sequences, about half recorded once. The specimen was blood. The source of these receptors is a man aged 55 to 70 in good health. Both conserved end residues are part of each CDR3. A D gene is named only where the DNA matches it firmly. Rows may omit the clone size; those that give it use once, few, many or a size class.

size: once; V: TRBV14; D: NA; J: TRBJ1-2; CDR3: CASSQDCAGRGSANYGYTF; DNA: TGTGCCAGCAGCCAAGATTGCGCCGGACGAGGGTCAGCTAACTATGGCTACACCTTC
size: NA; V: TRBV4-3; D: NA; J: TRBJ2-6; CDR3: CASSQDRPAGVLTF; DNA: TGCGCCAGCAGCCAAGATAGACCGGCCGGCGTCCTGACTTTC
size: NA; V: TRBV6-2/TRBV6-3; D: TRBD2; J: TRBJ2-1; CDR3: CASSWTSGTSWEQFF; DNA: TGTGCCAGCAGCTGGACTAGCGGGACCTCTTGGGAGCAGTTCTTC
size: NA; V: TRBV20-1; D: NA; J: TRBJ2-6; CDR3: CSAGNREMPSGANVLTF; DNA: TGCAGTGCCGGAAACAGGGAAATGCCCTCTGGGGCCAACGTCCTGACTTTC
size: NA; V: TRBV11-1; D: NA; J: TRBJ2-3; CDR3: CASSFTGRGDTQYF; DNA: TGTGCCAGCAGCTTCACGGGGCGCGGAGATACGCAGTATTTT
size: NA; V: TRBV7-2; D: NA; J: TRBJ2-7; CDR3: CASSLEATGSYGQYF; DNA: TGTGCCAGCAGCTTAGAAGCGACAGGCTCCTACGGGCAGTACTTC
size: NA; V: TRBV6-5; D: TRBD2; J: TRBJ2-1; CDR3: CASSYGGGANERFF; DNA: TGTGCCAGCAGTTACGGCGGGGGGGCAAATGAGCGGTTCTTC
size: NA; V: TRBV20-1; D: TRBD2; J: TRBJ2-1; CDR3: CSARAGVDEQFF; DNA: TGCAGTGCTAGGGCGGGAGTGGATGAGCAGTTCTTC
size: NA; V: TRBV10-3; D: NA; J: TRBJ2-5; CDR3: CAINRGREETQYF; DNA: TGTGCCATCAATCGGGGGCGCGAAGAGACCCAGTACTTC
size: many; V: TRBV30; D: NA; J: TRBJ2-6; CDR3: CAWSRGRASSGANVLTF; DNA: TGTGCCTGGAGTCGCGGCAGGGCGAGCTCTGGGGCCAACGTCCTGACTTTC
size: many; V: TRBV28; D: NA; J: TRBJ2-7; CDR3: CASTRQDYEQYF; DNA: TGTGCCAGCACCCGTCAGGACTACGAGCAGTACTTC
size: NA; V: TRBV2; D: TRBD1; J: TRBJ1-3; CDR3: CASLTGAGNTIYF; DNA: TGTGCCAGCCTCACAGGGGCCGGAAACACCATATATTTT
size: NA; V: TRBV30; D: TRBD2; J: TRBJ2-5; CDR3: CAWKHGASGKETQYF; DNA: TGTGCCTGGAAACACGGGGCTAGCGGAAAAGAGACCCAGTACTTC
size: few; V: TRBV28; D: TRBD1; J: TRBJ2-7; CDR3: CASSLDTGGPSYEQYF; DNA: TGTGCCAGCAGTCTAGATACAGGGGGCCCCTCCTACGAGCAGTACTTC
size: few; V: TRBV28; D: NA; J: TRBJ1-1; CDR3: CASSLLRGPEAFF; DNA: TGTGCCAGCAGTTTACTTCGGGGGCCCGAAGCTTTCTTT
size: NA; V: TRBV5-6; D: NA; J: TRBJ2-5; CDR3: CASSFGGAREETQYF; DNA: TGTGCCAGCAGCTTTGGGGGGGCGCGAGAAGAGACCCAGTACTTC
size: few; V: TRBV7-2; D: NA; J: TRBJ2-7; CDR3: CASSSAPQGAYEQYF; DNA: TGTGCCAGCAGCTCCGCCCCCCAAGGGGCCTACGAGCAGTACTTC
size: NA; V: TRBV20-1; D: NA; J: TRBJ2-7; CDR3: CSAQSRSGQYF; DNA: TGCAGTGCTCAATCCCGAAGCGGGCAGTACTTC
size: NA; V: TRBV12-3/TRBV12-4; D: NA; J: TRBJ2-3; CDR3: CASSPTAQNTDTQYF; DNA: TGTGCCAGCAGTCCCACGGCTCAGAACACAGATACGCAGTATTTT
size: NA; V: TRBV12-3/TRBV12-4; D: NA; J: TRBJ2-5; CDR3: CASRKGLQETQYF; DNA: TGTGCCAGCAGAAAAGGACTGCAAGAGACCCAGTACTTC
size: many; V: TRBV4-2; D: NA; J: TRBJ2-3; CDR3: CASSQATIGTDTQYF; DNA: TGTGCCAGCAGCCAAGCCACCATAGGCACAGATACGCAGTATTTT
size: NA; V: TRBV20-1; D: TRBD1; J: TRBJ1-5; CDR3: CSASQPTGGMGPQHF; DNA: TGCAGTGCTTCTCAACCCACAGGGGGTATGGGGCCCCAGCATTTT
size: NA; V: TRBV5-1; D: NA; J: TRBJ2-6; CDR3: CASSSYAGSGANVLTF; DNA: TGCGCCAGCAGCTCCTATGCCGGGTCTGGGGCTAACGTCCTGACTTTC
size: many; V: TRBV6-5; D: TRBD2; J: TRBJ2-7; CDR3: CARFFSGGTYEQYF; DNA: TGTGCCAGGTTTTTTAGCGGGGGAACCTACGAGCAGTACTTC
size: NA; V: TRBV4-2; D: TRBD2; J: TRBJ2-7; CDR3: CASSQEASGAYEQYF; DNA: TGTGCCAGCAGCCAAGAGGCTAGCGGGGCCTACGAGCAGTACTTC
size: NA; V: TRBV15; D: NA; J: TRBJ1-2; CDR3: CATSRDPTRRRGYTF; DNA: TGTGCCACCAGCAGAGATCCCACAAGGCGAAGAGGCTACACCTTC
size: NA; V: TRBV5-1; D: TRBD2; J: TRBJ2-3; CDR3: CASSLSGTSGSTDTQYF; DNA: TGCGCCAGCAGCCTTTCGGGGACTAGCGGTAGCACAGATACGCAGTATTTT
size: few; V: TRBV6-1; D: TRBD1; J: TRBJ1-5; CDR3: CASSESTGRLGQPQHF; DNA: TGTGCCAGCAGTGAATCGACAGGGAGGTTAGGTCAGCCCCAGCATTTT
size: many; V: TRBV2; D: TRBD2; J: TRBJ2-7; CDR3: CASSEWGLAGAPTYKQYF; DNA: TGTGCCAGCAGTGAGTGGGGACTAGCGGGCGCTCCGACCTACAAGCAGTACTTC
size: once; V: TRBV20-1; D: NA; J: TRBJ2-7; CDR3: CSARVLSYEQYF; DNA: TGCAGTGCTAGAGTACTCTCCTACGAGCAGTACTTC
size: NA; V: TRBV3-1; D: NA; J: TRBJ2-1; CDR3: CASSQDWALGQYNEQFF; DNA: TGTGCCAGCAGCCAAGATTGGGCCTTGGGGCAATACAATGAGCAGTTCTTC